The clone carrying this T cell receptor (beta chain) showed up many times. Its antigen is as yet unknown. This sample was included in a study of T cells after yellow fever vaccination. For the study at large: Those fractions that held only low numbers of cells were prepared using the SMART-Seq v4 Ultra Low Input RNA kit.

Notes on the study in general: Clones that expanded after primary vaccination mostly reappeared after the booster (roughly 97% CD4, about 89% CD8).

This CDR3 is built from 15 residues. Germline V gives CDR1 DFQATT, CDR2 SNEGSKA (reference sequence). The J segment lost 4 bases and the V segment lost 5 bases, leaving 11 bases of the junction unmatched. TCRdb re-called the 5' RACE reads through MiXCR, storing one row per CDR3 protein. The sample records tens of thousands of distinct CDR3 sequences, 7.4% being singletons. J is TRBJ2-1 and V is TRBV20-1, with TRBD2 matching over 7 bases. This clonotype was obtained from a man aged 25 to 40 who received the YFV17D yellow fever vaccine. Sequenced here: CD8+ T cells sorted from PBMCs, sampled 15 days after the yellow fever booster vaccination. CDR3 protein: CSAGPLAGEYNEQFF. CDR3 nucleotide sequence: TGCAGTGCTGGGCCTCTTGCGGGAGAATACAATGAGCAGTTCTTC.